The rows below give T cell receptor beta chains drawn from one sample of a study of T cells after yellow fever vaccination. TCRdb re-derived calls from the 5' RACE reads in MiXCR, one entry per CDR3 protein. The data show a few hundred thousand distinct CDR3 sequences, roughly 3.9% seen once. Sequences were derived from PBMCs, sampled 5 days after the yellow fever booster vaccination. Every receptor here comes from a man aged 18 to 29 who received the YFV17D yellow fever vaccine. The CDR3 runs from the conserved cysteine through the conserved F or W. A D gene is named only where the DNA matches it firmly. Size values are once, few and many counts, or a class for expanded clones, and some rows have none.

d_gene	j_gene	abundance	v_gene	CDR3aa	CDR3nt
TRBD2	TRBJ2-5	many	TRBV7-2	CASSNAPSGGALETQYF	TGTGCCAGCAGCAACGCCCCTAGCGGGGGGGCCCTGGAGACCCAGTACTTC
-	TRBJ2-5	few	TRBV18	CASSPPGLGQETQYF	TGTGCCAGCTCACCACCAGGGCTAGGGCAAGAGACCCAGTACTTC
TRBD2	TRBJ2-4	-	TRBV10-2	CASSESWRGDDQYF	TGCGCCAGCAGTGAGTCGTGGCGGGGGGATGATCAGTACTTC
-	TRBJ2-4	many	TRBV27	CASSLWLTLAKNIQYF	TGTGCCAGCAGTTTGTGGCTTACCTTAGCCAAAAACATTCAGTACTTC
TRBD1	TRBJ2-7	-	TRBV20-1	CSARAGQGATYEQYF	TGCAGTGCTAGAGCGGGACAGGGGGCAACCTACGAGCAGTACTTC
TRBD1	TRBJ2-1	-	TRBV4-1	CASSPRVTGGYNEQFF	TGCGCCAGCAGCCCACGTGTCACAGGGGGCTACAATGAGCAGTTCTTC
TRBD2	TRBJ2-5	many	TRBV28	CASSLGAPGLAGAYLQETQYF	TGTGCCAGCAGTTTGGGGGCGCCGGGACTAGCGGGGGCTTACCTCCAAGAGACCCAGTACTTC
TRBD1	TRBJ1-2	many	TRBV7-2	CASSLVQGVNYGYTF	TGTGCCAGCAGCTTAGTTCAGGGGGTAAACTATGGCTACACCTTC
-	TRBJ2-5	few	TRBV4-2	CASSQVGSVETQYF	TGTGCCAGCAGCCAAGTCGGGTCGGTTGAGACCCAGTACTTC
-	TRBJ2-5	-	TRBV2	CASGFAEETQYF	TGTGCCAGCGGCTTCGCGGAAGAGACCCAGTACTTC
-	TRBJ2-6	-	TRBV12-3/TRBV12-4	CASSLIISGANVLTF	TGTGCCAGCAGTTTGATCATCTCTGGGGCCAACGTCCTGACTTTC
-	TRBJ2-7	few	TRBV20-1	CSARDPKQGYEQYF	TGCAGTGCTAGAGATCCGAAACAGGGCTACGAGCAGTACTTC
TRBD2	TRBJ2-1	many	TRBV12-3/TRBV12-4	CASSNPGLAAFF	TGTGCCAGCAGCAACCCGGGACTAGCGGCTTTCTTC
TRBD2	TRBJ2-3	few	TRBV4-3	CASSQGRSGGNTQYF	TGCGCCAGCAGCCAAGGACGGAGCGGGGGGAATACGCAGTATTTT
-	TRBJ2-1	few	TRBV3-1	CASSQGLGGASDEQFF	TGTGCCAGCAGCCAAGGTCTGGGGGGGGCGTCAGATGAGCAGTTCTTC
-	TRBJ2-1	-	TRBV5-5	CASSSAGGYNEQFF	TGTGCCAGCAGCTCGGCAGGAGGTTACAATGAGCAGTTCTTC
-	TRBJ2-3	-	TRBV2	CASRPQEFTQYF	TGTGCCAGCAGGCCCCAGGAGTTCACGCAGTATTTT
TRBD1	TRBJ2-6	many	TRBV7-9	CASSLGQGAPGANVLTF	TGTGCCAGCAGCCTGGGACAGGGGGCGCCTGGGGCCAACGTCCTGACTTTC
TRBD2	TRBJ2-2	many	TRBV5-6	CASSHGAGGNTGELFF	TGTGCCAGCAGCCATGGGGCGGGGGGGAACACCGGGGAGCTGTTTTTT
-	TRBJ2-2	few	TRBV15	CATSRTRVGLDGELFF	TGTGCCACCAGCCGAACCCGAGTGGGACTGGACGGGGAGCTGTTTTTT
TRBD1	TRBJ1-4	few	TRBV20-1	CSTTDRGRWGTNEKLFF	TGCTCAACTACTGACAGGGGGCGTTGGGGAACTAATGAAAAACTGTTTTTT
TRBD2	TRBJ2-5	many	TRBV27	CASSSPAGAEETQYF	TGTGCCAGCAGTTCCCCAGCGGGGGCGGAGGAGACCCAGTACTTC
TRBD2	TRBJ2-5	few	TRBV6-6	CASSYTIGSGGMGTQYF	TGTGCCAGCAGTTACACGATTGGTAGCGGGGGGATGGGGACCCAGTACTTC
-	TRBJ1-3	many	TRBV5-1	CASSVTPSRYSGNTIYF	TGCGCCAGCAGCGTAACCCCCAGCCGATACTCTGGAAACACCATATATTTT
-	TRBJ1-1	-	TRBV4-1	CASSQDGWSEAFF	TGCGCCAGCAGCCAAGATGGGTGGTCTGAAGCTTTCTTT
TRBD1	TRBJ2-3	few	TRBV7-9	CASSSADRGRDTQYF	TGTGCCAGCAGCTCCGCGGACAGGGGGCGGGATACGCAGTATTTT
-	TRBJ2-2	many	TRBV7-9	CASNLWNTGELFF	TGTGCCAGCAACCTTTGGAACACCGGGGAGCTGTTTTTT
TRBD2	TRBJ2-1	many	TRBV5-1	CASMKVLAGGRNEQFF	TGCGCCAGCATGAAGGTCTTAGCGGGGGGGCGCAATGAGCAGTTCTTC
TRBD2	TRBJ2-5	many	TRBV5-1	CASSFLAGGQETQYF	TGCGCCAGCAGCTTTCTAGCGGGGGGGCAAGAGACCCAGTACTTC